The T cell receptor (beta chain) under discussion was sequenced for a study of CD8 T cells in ankylosing spondylitis. Comments on this clonotype: The antigen remains undetermined.

V lost 0 bases, J lost 3 bases, and 15 bases lay in between. The CDR3 extends over 16 amino acids. Germline V gene sequence: CDR1 SEHNR, CDR2 FQNEAQ (reference sequence). Researchers built TCR beta libraries using quantitative 5'-RACE with molecular barcodes. MiXCR was run by TCRdb on the 5' RACE reads, yielding one entry per CDR3 protein. The table has 500,000 to 650,000 distinct CDR3 sequences, 5.3% seen once. Whole-study findings and limits: It appeared that ankylosing spondylitis blood was characterized by a TCR beta motif of several highly homologous variants.

The rearrangement uses TRBV7-9 and TRBJ2-7; possibly TRBD1 for D (6 bases). Sequences were obtained from blood, either unsorted or a sorted T cell fraction (not recorded which). The receptor's source is a male donor with ankylosing spondylitis. DNA for the CDR3: TGTGCCAGCAGCTTAGCGCCGGACAGTGCGCTCTACGAGCAGTACTTC. Its translation: CASSLAPDSALYEQYF.